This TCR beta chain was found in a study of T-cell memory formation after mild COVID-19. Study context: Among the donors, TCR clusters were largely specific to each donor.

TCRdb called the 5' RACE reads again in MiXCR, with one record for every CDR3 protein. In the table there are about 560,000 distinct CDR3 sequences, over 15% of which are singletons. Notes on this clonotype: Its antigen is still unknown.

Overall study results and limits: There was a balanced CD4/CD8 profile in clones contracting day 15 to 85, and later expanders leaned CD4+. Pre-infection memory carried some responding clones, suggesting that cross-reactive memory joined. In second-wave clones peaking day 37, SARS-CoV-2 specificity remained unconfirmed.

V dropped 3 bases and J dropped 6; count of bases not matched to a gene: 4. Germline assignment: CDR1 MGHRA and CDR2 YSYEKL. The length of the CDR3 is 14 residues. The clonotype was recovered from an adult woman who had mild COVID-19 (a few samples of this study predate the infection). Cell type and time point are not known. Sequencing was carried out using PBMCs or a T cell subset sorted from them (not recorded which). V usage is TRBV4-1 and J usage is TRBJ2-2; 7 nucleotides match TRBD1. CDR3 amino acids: CASSQTDRAGELFF. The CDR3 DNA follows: TGCGCCAGCAGCCAGACTGACAGGGCCGGGGAGCTGTTTTTT.